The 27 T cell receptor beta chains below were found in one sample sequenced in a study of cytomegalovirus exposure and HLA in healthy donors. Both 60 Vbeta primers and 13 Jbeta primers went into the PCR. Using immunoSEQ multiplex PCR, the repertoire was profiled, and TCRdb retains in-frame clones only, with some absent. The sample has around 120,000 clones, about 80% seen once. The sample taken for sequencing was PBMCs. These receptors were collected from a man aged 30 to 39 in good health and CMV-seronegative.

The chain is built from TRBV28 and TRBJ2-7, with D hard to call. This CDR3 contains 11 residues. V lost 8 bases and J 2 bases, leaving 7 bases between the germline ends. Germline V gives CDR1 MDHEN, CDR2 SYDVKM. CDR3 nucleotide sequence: TGTGCCAGCGGCCCAACCTACGAGCAGTACTTC. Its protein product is CASGPTYEQYF.

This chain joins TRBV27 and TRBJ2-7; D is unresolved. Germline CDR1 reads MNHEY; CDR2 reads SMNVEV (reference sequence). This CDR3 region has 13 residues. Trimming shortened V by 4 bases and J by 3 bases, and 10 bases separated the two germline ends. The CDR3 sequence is CASSSHNDYEQYF. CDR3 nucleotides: TGTGCCAGCAGTTCGCACAACGACTACGAGCAGTACTTC.

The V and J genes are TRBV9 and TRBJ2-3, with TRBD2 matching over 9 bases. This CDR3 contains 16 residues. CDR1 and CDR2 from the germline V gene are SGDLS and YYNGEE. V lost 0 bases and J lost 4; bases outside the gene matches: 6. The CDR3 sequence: CASSVGGGRAADTQYF. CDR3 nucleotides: TGTGCCAGCAGCGTAGGGGGCGGGAGGGCCGCAGATACGCAGTATTTT. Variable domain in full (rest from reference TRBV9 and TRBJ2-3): DSGVTQTPKHLITATGQRVTLRCSPRSGDLSVYWYQQSLDQGLQFLIQYYNGEERAKGNILERFSAQQFPDLHSELNLSSLELGDSALYFCASSVGGGRAADTQYFGPGTRLTVL.

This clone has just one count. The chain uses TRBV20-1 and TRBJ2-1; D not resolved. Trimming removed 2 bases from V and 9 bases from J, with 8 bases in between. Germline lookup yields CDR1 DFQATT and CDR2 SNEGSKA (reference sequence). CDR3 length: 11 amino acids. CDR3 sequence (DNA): TGCAGTGCTAGACGATCGGGTGAGCAGTTCTTC. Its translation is CSARRSGEQFF.

The CDR3 bases are TGTGCCAGCAGCCCGGACAGCCAAGAGACCCAGTACTTC. Residues: CASSPDSQETQYF. The chain joins TRBV2 to TRBJ2-5; D possibly corresponds to TRBD1 (6 bases). V lost 6 bases and J lost 1, with 9 bases in between. This CDR3 comprises 13 residues. Germline V gives CDR1 SNHLY, CDR2 FYNNEI. The full variable domain, in which reference TRBV2 and TRBJ2-5 provide the parts outside the CDR3, is EPEVTQTPSHQVTQMGQEVILRCVPISNHLYFYWYRQILGQKVEFLVSFYNNEISEKSEIFDDQFSVERPDGSNFTLKIRSTKLEDSAMYFCASSPDSQETQYFGPGTRLLVL.

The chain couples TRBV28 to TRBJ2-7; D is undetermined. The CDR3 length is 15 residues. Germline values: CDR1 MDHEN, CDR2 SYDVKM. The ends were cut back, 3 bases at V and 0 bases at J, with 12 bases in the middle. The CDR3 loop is CASSFVPVTSYEQYF. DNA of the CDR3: TGTGCCAGCAGTTTCGTCCCGGTTACCTCCTACGAGCAGTACTTC.

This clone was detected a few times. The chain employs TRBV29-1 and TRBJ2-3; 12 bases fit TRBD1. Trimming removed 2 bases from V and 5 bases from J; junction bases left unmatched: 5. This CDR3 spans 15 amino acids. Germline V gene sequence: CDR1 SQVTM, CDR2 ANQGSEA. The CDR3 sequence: CSVEPGQGALDTQYF. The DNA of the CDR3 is TGCAGCGTTGAACCGGGACAGGGGGCTTTAGATACGCAGTATTTT.

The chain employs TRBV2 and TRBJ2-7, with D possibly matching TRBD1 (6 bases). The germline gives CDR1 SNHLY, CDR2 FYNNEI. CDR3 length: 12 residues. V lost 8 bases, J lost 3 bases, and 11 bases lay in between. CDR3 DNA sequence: TGTGCCAGCTTGGTCAGGGGCTACGAGCAGTACTTC. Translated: CASLVRGYEQYF.

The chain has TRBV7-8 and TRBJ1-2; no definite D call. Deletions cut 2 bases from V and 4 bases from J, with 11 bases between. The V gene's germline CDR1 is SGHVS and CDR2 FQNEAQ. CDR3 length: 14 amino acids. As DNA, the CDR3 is TGTGCCAGCAGCTTAACGTTCCGGTCCTATGGCTACACCTTC. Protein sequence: CASSLTFRSYGYTF.

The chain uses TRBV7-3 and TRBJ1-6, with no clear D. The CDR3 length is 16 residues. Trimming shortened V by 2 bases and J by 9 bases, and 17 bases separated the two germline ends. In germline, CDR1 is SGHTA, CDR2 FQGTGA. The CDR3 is CASSLAPDGGGSPLHF. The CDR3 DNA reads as TGTGCCAGCAGCTTAGCCCCGGATGGCGGCGGTTCACCCCTCCACTTT.

The CDR3 loop reads CASSLSWGSYEQYF. CDR3 nucleotides: TGTGCCAGCAGCCTCAGTTGGGGCTCTTACGAGCAGTACTTC. J is TRBJ2-7 and V is TRBV4-2; weak D call: TRBD1 (5 bases). The CDR3 is 14 residues long. Germline CDR1 LGHNA, CDR2 YNFKEQ. The germline V and J ends were trimmed by 4 bases and 4 bases, with 14 bases remaining between them.

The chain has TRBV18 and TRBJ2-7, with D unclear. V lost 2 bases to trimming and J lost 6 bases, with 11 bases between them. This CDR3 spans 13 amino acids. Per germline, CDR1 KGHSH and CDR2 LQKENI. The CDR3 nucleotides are TGTGCCAGCTCACCATCCGCAGACTCCGAGCAGTACTTC. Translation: CASSPSADSEQYF.

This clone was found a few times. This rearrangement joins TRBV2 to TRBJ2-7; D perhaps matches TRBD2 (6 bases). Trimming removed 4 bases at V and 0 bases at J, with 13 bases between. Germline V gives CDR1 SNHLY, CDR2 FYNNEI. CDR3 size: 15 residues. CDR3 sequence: CASSGLAALSYEQYF. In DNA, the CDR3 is TGTGCCAGCAGTGGATTAGCGGCCCTCTCCTACGAGCAGTACTTC.

The CDR3 nucleotides are TGCGCCAGCAGCTTGTTAAATGAGCAGTTCTTC. It yields the protein CASSLLNEQFF. This chain uses TRBV5-1 with TRBJ2-1; D is unclear. The germline CDR1 and CDR2 sequences are SGHRS and YFSETQ. Trimming removed 1 base at V and 7 bases at J, with 3 bases between. The CDR3 is 11 residues long.

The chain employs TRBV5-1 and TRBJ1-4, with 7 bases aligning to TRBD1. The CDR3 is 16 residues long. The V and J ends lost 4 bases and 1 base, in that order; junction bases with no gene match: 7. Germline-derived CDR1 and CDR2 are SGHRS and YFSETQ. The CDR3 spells CASSDGGTETNEKLFF. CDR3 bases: TGCGCCAGCAGCGACGGAGGGACAGAAACTAATGAAAAACTGTTTTTT.

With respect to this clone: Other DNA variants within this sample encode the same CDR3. DNA for the CDR3: TGTGCCAGCAGTCTTACTTACGAGCAGTACTTC. This codes for CASSLTYEQYF. The chain links TRBV28 to TRBJ2-7; no definite D call. CDR3 size: 11 residues. The V gene lost 5 bases and the J gene lost 4 bases, with 6 bases spanning the gap. Per germline, CDR1 MDHEN and CDR2 SYDVKM.

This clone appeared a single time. CDR3 protein: CASSEALAFNQPQHF. Written as DNA, the CDR3 is TGTGCCAGCAGTGAAGCGCTCGCGTTCAATCAGCCCCAGCATTTT. V and J are TRBV2 and TRBJ1-5; D ambiguous. The CDR3 has 15 amino acids. The germline CDR1 and CDR2 sequences are SNHLY and FYNNEI. V dropped 0 bases and J dropped 3 bases, with 9 bases sitting between them.

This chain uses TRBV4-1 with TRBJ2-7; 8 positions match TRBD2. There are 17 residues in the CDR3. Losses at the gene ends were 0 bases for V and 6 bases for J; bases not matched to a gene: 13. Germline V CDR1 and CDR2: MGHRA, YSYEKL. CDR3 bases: TGCGCCAGCAGCCAAGAGGCAAGGACTAGCCCCCCCCGCGAGCAGTACTTC. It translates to CASSQEARTSPPREQYF.

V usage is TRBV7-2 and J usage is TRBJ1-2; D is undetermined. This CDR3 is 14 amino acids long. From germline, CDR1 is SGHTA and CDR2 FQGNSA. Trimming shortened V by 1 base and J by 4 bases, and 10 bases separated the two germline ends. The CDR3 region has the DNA TGTGCCAGCAGCTTAGTCCCTACCTTCTATGGCTACACCTTC. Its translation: CASSLVPTFYGYTF.

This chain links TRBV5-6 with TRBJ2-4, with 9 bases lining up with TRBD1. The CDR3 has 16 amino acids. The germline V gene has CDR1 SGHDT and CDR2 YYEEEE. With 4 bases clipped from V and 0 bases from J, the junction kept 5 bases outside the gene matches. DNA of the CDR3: TGTGCCAGCAGCGCGGGACAGGGACTAGCCAAAAACATTCAGTACTTC. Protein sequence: CASSAGQGLAKNIQYF.

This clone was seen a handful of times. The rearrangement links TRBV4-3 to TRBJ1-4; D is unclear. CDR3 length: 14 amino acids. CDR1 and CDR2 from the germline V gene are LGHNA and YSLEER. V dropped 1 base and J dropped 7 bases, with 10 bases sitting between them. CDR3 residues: CASSQVQTSEKLFF. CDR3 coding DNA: TGCGCCAGCAGCCAAGTACAGACGAGTGAAAAACTGTTTTTT.

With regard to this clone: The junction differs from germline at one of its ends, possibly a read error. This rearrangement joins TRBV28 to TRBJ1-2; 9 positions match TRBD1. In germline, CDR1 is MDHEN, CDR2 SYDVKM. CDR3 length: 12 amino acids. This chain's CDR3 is CASTRSGQGNPF. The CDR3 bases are TGTGCCAGCACTCGGTCGGGACAGGGAAACCCCTTC.

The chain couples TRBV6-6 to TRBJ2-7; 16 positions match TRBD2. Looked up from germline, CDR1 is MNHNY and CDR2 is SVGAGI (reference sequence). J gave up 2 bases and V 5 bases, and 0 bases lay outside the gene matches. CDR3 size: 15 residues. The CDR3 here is CASSGTSGRAYEQYF. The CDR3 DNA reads TGTGCCAGCAGTGGGACTAGCGGGAGGGCCTACGAGCAGTACTTC.

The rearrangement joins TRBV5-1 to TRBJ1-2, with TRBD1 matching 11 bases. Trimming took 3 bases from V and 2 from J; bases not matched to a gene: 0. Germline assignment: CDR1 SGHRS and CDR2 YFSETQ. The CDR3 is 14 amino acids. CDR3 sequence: CASSWTGGNYGYTF. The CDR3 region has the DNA TGCGCCAGCAGCTGGACAGGGGGCAACTATGGCTACACCTTC.

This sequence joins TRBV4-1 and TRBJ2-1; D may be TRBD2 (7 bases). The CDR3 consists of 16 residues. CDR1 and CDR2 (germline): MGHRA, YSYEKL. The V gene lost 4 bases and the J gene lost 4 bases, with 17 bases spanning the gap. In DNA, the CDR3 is TGCGCCAGCAGCCCTTGGGGGGGAGGGGGATACAATGAGCAGTTCTTC. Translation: CASSPWGGGGYNEQFF.

DNA of the CDR3: TGCGCCAGCAGCCAACTCGGGGTAAAACTGTTTTTT. Encoded protein: CASSQLGVKLFF. The chain uses TRBV4-1 and TRBJ1-4; no clear D gene. The CDR3 runs 12 residues. Trimming left V 2 bases short and J 10 bases short, with 8 bases between. Per the germline V gene, CDR1 is MGHRA and CDR2 is YSYEKL.

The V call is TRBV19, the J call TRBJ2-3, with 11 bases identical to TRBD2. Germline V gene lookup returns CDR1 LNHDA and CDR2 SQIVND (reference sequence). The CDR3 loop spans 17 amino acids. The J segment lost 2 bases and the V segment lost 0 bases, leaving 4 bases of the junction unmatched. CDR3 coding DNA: TGTGCCAGTAGTATAGATCCGGGACTAGCGGCCACAGATACGCAGTATTTT. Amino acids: CASSIDPGLAATDTQYF.